This T cell receptor beta chain originates from a study of cytomegalovirus exposure and HLA in healthy donors. The primer mix had 60 Vbeta and 13 Jbeta primers. The table came from immunoSEQ multiplex PCR; TCRdb's copy has only in-frame clones and leaves some out. The sample holds approximately 150,000 clones, approximately 71% seen once. Germline CDR1 is MNHEY and CDR2 is SMNVEV (reference sequence). This CDR3 has 14 residues. V gave up 0 bases and J gave up 5 bases, with 11 bases separating them. Findings of the study overall: An apparent linkage of common viral pathogens to several of the most significant clusters emerged in a later analysis. Reportedly, TCR beta sequences accurately predicted HLA-A and HLA-B alleles in most subjects. Evidence from a later analysis indicated that most CMV-associated TCR beta chains looked HLA-restricted.

With respect to this clone: The target antigen is unknown.

The chain combines TRBV27 with TRBJ2-7; D may be TRBD2 (6 bases). The sequencing input was PBMCs. The TCR comes from a man between 25 and 39 years old in good health and CMV-seropositive. CDR3 in DNA: TGTGCCAGCAGTTTATCGCAACTAGCAGACGAGCAGTACTTC. Its translation: CASSLSQLADEQYF.